The following is a TCR beta chain sequence with its context. Its cognate antigen has yet to be identified. Base quality data are lacking; no much larger clone is found one base away. Participants in the prospective study were aged about 18 to 95 years, lived in under 30 United States geographic areas, and enrolled through a virtual design. Cohort assignment in the prospective study relied on participant-reported clinical history from a screening survey and a study questionnaire. Exposed participants had been in contact with someone with a PCR-confirmed or clinician-diagnosed COVID-19 case within 2 weeks of study entry. In the prospective study, mobile phlebotomists collected whole blood, serum and a nasopharyngeal or oropharyngeal swab from each participant. Over an approximately 2-month period, participants in the prospective study had the option of providing additional blood draws and questionnaires. Blood samples from the prospective study were shipped frozen or at room temperature prior to DNA extraction.

The sample comes from a study of blood T cell repertoires in COVID-19 (dated by TCRdb to 2020 to 2021). As for the study more broadly: Samples from collaborators originated in the United States, Italy and Spain and spanned both the acute and convalescent phases of COVID-19. Where available, HLA class I and class II types were taken from metadata supplied by the sample provider and were not determined by assay-based typing. Deeply sampled blood TCRbeta repertoires from subjects exposed to, actively infected with, or recovered from COVID-19 were included in the dataset. The sample metadata nearly always contained a de-identified subject ID, COVID-19 status, age in years and sex. The repertoires were released in a freely available public database meant as a resource for research on the immune response to SARS-CoV-2. The prospective study material was composed of cDNA or gDNA derived from T cells, B-cell-depleted T cells, or PBMCs. The samples were drawn from two sources: the first 160 participants of the ongoing ImmuneRACE study, and approximately 1,300 subjects contributed by 6 global collaborators. Summary of the overall study and its limitations: How much clinical and demographic metadata was included differed by source and by participant, and the metadata was provided uncurated.

TCRbeta CDR3 regions were amplified from genomic DNA by means of the immunoSEQ Assay, a bias-controlled multiplex PCR. The authors' analysis ran thus. The number of nucleated cells in each sample was estimated from the amplification of reference gene primers within the assay. To quantify the absolute abundance of each unique TCRbeta CDR3 rearrangement, sequence reads were collapsed and filtered. For each sample, productive Simpson clonality was calculated by taking the square root of Simpson's diversity index across productive rearrangements. In TCRdb, the immuneACCESS table is reduced to in-frame sequences with V and J assigned. These tables do not hold every clone; where another copy was compared, an unresolved V gene accounts for under half, and the others remain unexplained. V and J calls and clone size are as listed in that table; D and trimming were resolved from the DNA. Recorded for this sample are 140,000 to 150,000 clones; roughly 84% of them occurred a single time. Of the sample, approximately 5.7% falls within the top ten clones.

The junction shows trimming of 4 bases on V and 3 bases on J, and the gene matches do not reach 5 bases of it. The germline V gene (reference sequence) sets CDR1 to LNHDA and CDR2 to SQIVND. Including the terminal cysteine and phenylalanine, the CDR3 comprises 15 residues. The retained sequence is limited to the CDR3, 45 bases, with the frame set at the first base. This receptor was obtained from a woman in her 50s who had been exposed to COVID-19. The rearranged segments are TRBV19 and TRBJ2-7; 11 middle bases align to TRBD1. The sample comprised PBMCs or T cells enriched from blood (not recorded which). The CDR3 region reads CASSSGTGGGYEQYF. The DNA reads as follows: TGTGCCAGTAGTAGCGGGACAGGGGGAGGCTACGAGCAGTACTTC.